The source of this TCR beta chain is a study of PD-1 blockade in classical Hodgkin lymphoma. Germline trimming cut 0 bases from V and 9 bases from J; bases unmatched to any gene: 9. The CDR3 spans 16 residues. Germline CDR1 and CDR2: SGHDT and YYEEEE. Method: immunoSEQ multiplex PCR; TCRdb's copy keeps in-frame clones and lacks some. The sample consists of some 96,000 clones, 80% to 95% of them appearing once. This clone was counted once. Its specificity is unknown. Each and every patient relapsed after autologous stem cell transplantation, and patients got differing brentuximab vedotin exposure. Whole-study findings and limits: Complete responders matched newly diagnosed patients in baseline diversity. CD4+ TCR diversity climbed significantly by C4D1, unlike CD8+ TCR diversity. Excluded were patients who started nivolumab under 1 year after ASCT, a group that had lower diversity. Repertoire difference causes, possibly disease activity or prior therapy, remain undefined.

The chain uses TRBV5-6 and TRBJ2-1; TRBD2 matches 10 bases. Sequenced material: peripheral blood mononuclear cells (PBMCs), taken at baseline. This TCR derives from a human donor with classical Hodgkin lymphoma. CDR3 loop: CASSLVGSGRTGEQFF. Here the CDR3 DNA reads TGTGCCAGCAGCTTGGTTGGTAGCGGGAGGACCGGTGAGCAGTTCTTC.